This T cell receptor beta chain was obtained from a study of beta chain features in type 1 diabetes. Concerning this clone itself: The target antigen is unknown.

Since all of the isolated RNA was reverse transcribed, expressed TCRB transcripts were what got sequenced. The assay was immunoSEQ multiplex PCR, and TCRdb's table has in-frame clones only and misses some. The sample carries 240,000 or so clones, around 21% recorded once. The CDR3 sequence is 15 residues long. Trimming stripped 5 bases from V and 6 bases from J, with 20 bases between. Germline lookup yields CDR1 KGHSH and CDR2 LQKENI. The authors sorted CD4+ naive, central memory, regulatory and stem cell-like memory cells via CD45RO/CCR7/CD25/CD127/CD95/CD27. Study results and caveats: Across all four CD4+ subsets, people with type 1 diabetes showed modestly shorter TCRB CDR3s. PCR might favor shorter templates, equally in patients and controls. A cDNA-based sequencing approach could over-represent cells with high TCR expression.

The TCR originated in a woman aged 40 to 50 with type 1 diabetes. The sample consisted of naive CD4+ T cells from blood. The chain links TRBV18 to TRBJ2-7; D might be TRBD1 (6 bases). CDR3 sequence (DNA): TGTGCCAGCTCATCTCTAGGGGCAGGGGCAGGCGAGCAGTACTTC. Translation gives CASSSLGAGAGEQYF.